These 8 T cell receptor beta chains came from one sample sequenced in a study of beta chain features in type 1 diabetes. Study conclusions and caveats: All four CD4+ subsets from Type 1 diabetes patients carried moderately but significantly shorter TCRB CDR3s.

No antigen is known for these receptors. As every portion of the isolated RNA was reverse transcribed, the sequencing read expressed TCRB transcripts. Assay used: immunoSEQ multiplex PCR; TCRdb lists only in-frame clones, some missing. Counted here are some 360,000 clones, 8% to 10% occurring once; the ten biggest clones make up around 0.66%. Sequencing was performed on central memory CD4+ T cells from blood. These receptors all come from a man younger than 45 with type 1 diabetes.

This clone was observed many times. The J gene is TRBJ2-2, the V gene TRBV27; tentative D call: TRBD1 (6 bases). The CDR3 runs to 15 residues. V was shortened by 5 bases and J by 4 bases, with 14 bases between the two germline ends. Germline loops: CDR1 MNHEY, CDR2 SMNVEV (reference sequence). CDR3 in DNA: TGTGCCAGCAGTACCTTCAAAGGGGGCACCGGGGAGCTGTTTTTT. Its protein product is CASSTFKGGTGELFF.

Here the CDR3 DNA reads TGTGCCAGCTCAAGAAGGGGGCGCGGTGGCTACACCTTC. This sequence encodes CASSRRGRGGYTF. J is TRBJ1-2 and V is TRBV18; TRBD1 aligns across 7 bases. CDR3 length: 13 residues. The germline gives CDR1 KGHSH, CDR2 LQKENI. With 5 bases clipped from V and 7 bases from J, the junction kept 7 bases outside the gene matches.

The chain is built from TRBV11-1 and TRBJ1-4; 10 positions match TRBD1. This CDR3 has 15 residues. V was pared by 3 bases and J by 6 bases, with 4 bases of the junction left unmatched. CDR1 SGHAT and CDR2 FQDESV come from the germline V gene (reference sequence). CDR3 DNA: TGTGCCAGCAGCTTGGGGACAGGGGTGGATGAAAAACTGTTTTTT. This encodes CASSLGTGVDEKLFF.

This clone showed up many times. The V call is TRBV23-1, the J call TRBJ2-1; tentative D call: TRBD1 (7 bases). TRBV23-1 is annotated as an ORF whose role is uncertain. Trimming pared 8 bases from V and 9 bases from J, leaving 26 bases between. There are 16 residues in the CDR3. The chain's CDR3 is CASPPGDRPPGREQFF. The DNA of the CDR3 is TGCGCCAGCCCTCCGGGGGACAGACCCCCGGGCCGTGAGCAGTTCTTC.

This chain connects TRBV2 to TRBJ2-3; a weak D match, TRBD1 (6 bases). Trimming pared 4 bases from V and 2 bases from J, leaving 10 bases between. CDR1 and CDR2 from the germline V gene are SNHLY and FYNNEI. The CDR3 sequence is 14 residues long. The CDR3 DNA reads TGTGCCAGCAGTGCGCGGACAGACACAGATACGCAGTATTTT. Protein sequence: CASSARTDTDTQYF. Together with reference TRBV2 and TRBJ2-3, the CDR3 gives the full variable domain: EPEVTQTPSHQVTQMGQEVILRCVPISNHLYFYWYRQILGQKVEFLVSFYNNEISEKSEIFDDQFSVERPDGSNFTLKIRSTKLEDSAMYFCASSARTDTDTQYFGPGTRLTVL.

The chain carries TRBV6-5 and TRBJ1-1; 8 bases match TRBD1. V trimming: 7 bases; J trimming: 8 bases; junction bases outside the gene matches: 9. Germline CDR1 is MNHEY and CDR2 is SVGAGI. There are 13 residues in the CDR3. The CDR3: CASTISRDREAFF. DNA for the CDR3: TGTGCCAGCACCATTTCCCGGGACAGGGAAGCTTTCTTT.

This clone has a handful of counts. The chain couples TRBV6-5 to TRBJ2-6; D gene unclear. The V gene's germline CDR1 is MNHEY and CDR2 SVGAGI. V was shortened by 10 bases and J by 1 base, with 11 bases between the two germline ends. There are 14 residues in the CDR3. CDR3 sequence: CATRGLSGANVLTF. DNA for the CDR3: TGTGCCACCCGCGGATTATCTGGGGCCAACGTCCTGACTTTC.

This clone showed up just a few times. The J gene is TRBJ2-7, the V gene TRBV6-6; 9 bases are shared with TRBD2. The CDR3 consists of 14 residues. Germline assignment: CDR1 MNHNY and CDR2 SVGAGI (reference sequence). With V trimmed by 5 bases and J by 3 bases, 5 bases remained unmatched. CDR3 sequence reads: CASSPLAGSYEQYF. In nucleotides, the CDR3 is TGTGCCAGCAGTCCCCTAGCGGGAAGCTACGAGCAGTACTTC.